This T cell receptor (beta chain) originates from a study of blood T cell repertoires in COVID-19. The data were produced by immunoSEQ multiplex PCR, yet TCRdb's version contains in-frame clones alone and is incomplete. This sample has around 300,000 clones, with roughly 90% found just once. Per germline, CDR1 SGHVS and CDR2 FQNEAQ. The V end was cut by 1 base, the J end by 0 bases, with 13 bases between. This CDR3 has 16 residues. The V call is TRBV7-8, the J call TRBJ2-7; D gene unclear. The clonotype comes from a man in his fifties or sixties with acute or convalescent COVID-19. Sequencing was done on a sample of peripheral blood. The CDR3 coding sequence is TGTGCCAGCAGCTTAGGGGCTGCACTTAGCTCCTACGAGCAGTACTTC. Its translation: CASSLGAALSSYEQYF.